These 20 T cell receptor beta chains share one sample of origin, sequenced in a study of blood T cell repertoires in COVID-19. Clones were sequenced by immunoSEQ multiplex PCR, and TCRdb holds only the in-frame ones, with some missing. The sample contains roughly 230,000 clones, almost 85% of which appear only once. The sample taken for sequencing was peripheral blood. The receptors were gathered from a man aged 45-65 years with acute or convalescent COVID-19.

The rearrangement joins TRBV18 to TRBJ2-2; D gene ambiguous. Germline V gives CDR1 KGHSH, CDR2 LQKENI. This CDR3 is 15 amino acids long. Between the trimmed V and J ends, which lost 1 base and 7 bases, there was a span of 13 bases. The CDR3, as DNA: TGTGCCAGCTCACCACGAGAGGAGTCCAGCGGGGAGCTGTTTTTT. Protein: CASSPREESSGELFF. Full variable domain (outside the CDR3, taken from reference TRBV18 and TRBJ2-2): NAGVMQNPRHLVRRRGQEARLRCSPMKGHSHVYWYRQLPEEGLKFMVYLQKENIIDESGMPKERFSAEFPKEGPSILRIQQVVRGDSAAYFCASSPREESSGELFFGEGSRLTVL.

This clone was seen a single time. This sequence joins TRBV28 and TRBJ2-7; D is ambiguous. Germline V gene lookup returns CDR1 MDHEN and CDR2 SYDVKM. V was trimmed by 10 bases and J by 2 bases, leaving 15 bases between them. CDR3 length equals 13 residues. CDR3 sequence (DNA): TGTGCCACCCTGGATAGACGGGCCTACGAGCAGTACTTC. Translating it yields CATLDRRAYEQYF.

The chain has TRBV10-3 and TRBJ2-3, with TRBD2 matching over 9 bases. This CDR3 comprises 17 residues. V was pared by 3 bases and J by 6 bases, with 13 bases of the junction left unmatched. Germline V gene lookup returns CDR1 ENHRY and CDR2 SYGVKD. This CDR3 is CAISENPAGGPPDTQYF. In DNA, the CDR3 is TGTGCCATCAGTGAAAATCCAGCGGGGGGCCCGCCCGATACGCAGTATTTT.

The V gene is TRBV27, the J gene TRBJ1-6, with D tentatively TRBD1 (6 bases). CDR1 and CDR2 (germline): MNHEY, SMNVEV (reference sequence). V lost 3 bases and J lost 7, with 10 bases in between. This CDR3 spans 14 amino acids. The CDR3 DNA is TGTGCCAGCAGTTTGACAGGACCAAATTCACCCCTCCACTTT. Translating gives CASSLTGPNSPLHF.

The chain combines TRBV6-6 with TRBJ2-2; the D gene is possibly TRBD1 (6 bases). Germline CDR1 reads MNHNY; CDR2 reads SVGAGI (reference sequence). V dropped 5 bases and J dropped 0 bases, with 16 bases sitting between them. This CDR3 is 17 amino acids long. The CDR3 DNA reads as TGTGCCAGCAGTCGACCGAGGGGGACGGCGAACACCGGGGAGCTGTTTTTT. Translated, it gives CASSRPRGTANTGELFF.

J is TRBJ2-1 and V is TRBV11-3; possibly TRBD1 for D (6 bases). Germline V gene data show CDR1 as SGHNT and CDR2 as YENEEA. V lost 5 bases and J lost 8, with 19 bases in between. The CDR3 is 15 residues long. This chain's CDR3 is CASSLAQGTLDEQFF. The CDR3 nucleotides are TGTGCCAGCAGCCTCGCACAGGGTACTCTCGATGAGCAGTTCTTC. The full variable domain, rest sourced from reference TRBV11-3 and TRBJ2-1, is EAGVVQSPRYKIIEKKQPVAFWCNPISGHNTLYWYLQNLGQGPELLIRYENEEAVDDSQLPKDRFSAERLKGVDSTLKIQPAELGDSAVYLCASSLAQGTLDEQFFGPGTRLTVL.

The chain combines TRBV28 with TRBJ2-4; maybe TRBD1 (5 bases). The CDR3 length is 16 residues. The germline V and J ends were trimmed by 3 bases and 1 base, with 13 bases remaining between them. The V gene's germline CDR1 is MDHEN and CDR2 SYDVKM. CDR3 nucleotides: TGTGCCAGCAGTTTGACAGCAGGTCGTGCCAAAAACATTCAGTACTTC. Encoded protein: CASSLTAGRAKNIQYF.

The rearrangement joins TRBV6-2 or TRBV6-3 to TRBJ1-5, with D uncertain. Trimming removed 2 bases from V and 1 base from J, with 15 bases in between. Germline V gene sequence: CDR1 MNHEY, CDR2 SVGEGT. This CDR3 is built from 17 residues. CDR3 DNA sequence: TGTGCCAGCAGTTACGGGCAGAAATTAGTGAGCAATCAGCCCCAGCATTTT. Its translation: CASSYGQKLVSNQPQHF.

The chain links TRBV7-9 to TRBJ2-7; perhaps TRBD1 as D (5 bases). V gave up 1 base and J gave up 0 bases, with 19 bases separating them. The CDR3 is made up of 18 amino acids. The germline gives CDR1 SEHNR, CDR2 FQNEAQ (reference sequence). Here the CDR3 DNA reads TGTGCCAGCAGCTTAGGGGGCGTGGGCGTCCTATACTCCTACGAGCAGTACTTC. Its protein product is CASSLGGVGVLYSYEQYF.

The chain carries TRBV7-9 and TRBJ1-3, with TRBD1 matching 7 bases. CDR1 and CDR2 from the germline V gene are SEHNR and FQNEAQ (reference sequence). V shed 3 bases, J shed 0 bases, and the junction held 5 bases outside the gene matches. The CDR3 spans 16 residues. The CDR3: CASSFQQGSSGNTIYF. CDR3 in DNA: TGTGCCAGCAGCTTTCAACAGGGGAGCTCTGGAAACACCATATATTTT.

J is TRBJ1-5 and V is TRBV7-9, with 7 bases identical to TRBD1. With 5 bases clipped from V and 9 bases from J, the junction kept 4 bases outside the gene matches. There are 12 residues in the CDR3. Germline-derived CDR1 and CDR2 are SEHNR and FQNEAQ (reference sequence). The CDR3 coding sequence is TGTGCCAGCAGCCTACAGGGGCTGCCCCAGCATTTT. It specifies CASSLQGLPQHF. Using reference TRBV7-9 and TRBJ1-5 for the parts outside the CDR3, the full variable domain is DTGVSQNPRHKITKRGQNVTFRCDPISEHNRLYWYRQTLGQGPEFLTYFQNEAQLEKSRLLSDRFSAERPKGSFSTLEIQRTEQGDSAMYLCASSLQGLPQHFGDGTRLSIL.

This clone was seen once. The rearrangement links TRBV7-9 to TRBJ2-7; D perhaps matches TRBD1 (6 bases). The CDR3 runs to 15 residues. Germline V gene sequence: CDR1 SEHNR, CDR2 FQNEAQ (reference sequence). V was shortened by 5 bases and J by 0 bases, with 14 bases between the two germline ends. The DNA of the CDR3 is TGTGCCAGCAGCCCGGGAACAGGGAGCTCCTACGAGCAGTACTTC. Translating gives CASSPGTGSSYEQYF.

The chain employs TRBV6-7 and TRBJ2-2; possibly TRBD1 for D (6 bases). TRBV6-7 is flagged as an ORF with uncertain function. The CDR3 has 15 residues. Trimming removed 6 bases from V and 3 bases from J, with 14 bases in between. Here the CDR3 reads CASSRWGRDTGELFF. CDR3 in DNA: TGTGCCAGCAGCCGATGGGGGCGCGACACCGGGGAGCTGTTTTTT.

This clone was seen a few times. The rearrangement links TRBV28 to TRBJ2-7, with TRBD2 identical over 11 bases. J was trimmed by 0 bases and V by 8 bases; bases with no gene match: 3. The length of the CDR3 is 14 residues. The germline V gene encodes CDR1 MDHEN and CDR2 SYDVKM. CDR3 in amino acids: CASLAGGPSYEQYF. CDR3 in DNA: TGTGCCAGCTTAGCGGGAGGGCCCTCCTACGAGCAGTACTTC.

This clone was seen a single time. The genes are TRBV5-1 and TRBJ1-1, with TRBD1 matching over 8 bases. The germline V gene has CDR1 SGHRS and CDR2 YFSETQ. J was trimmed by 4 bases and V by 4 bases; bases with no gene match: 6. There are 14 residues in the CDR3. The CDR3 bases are TGCGCCAGCAGCATCGGACAGGGAGGCACTGAAGCTTTCTTT. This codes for CASSIGQGGTEAFF.

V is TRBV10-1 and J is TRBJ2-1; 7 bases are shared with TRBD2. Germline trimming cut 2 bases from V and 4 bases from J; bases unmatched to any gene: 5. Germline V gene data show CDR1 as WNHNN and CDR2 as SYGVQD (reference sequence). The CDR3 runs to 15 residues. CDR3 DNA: TGCGCCAGCAGTGAGAGGCTAGCGGAGTACAATGAGCAGTTCTTC. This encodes CASSERLAEYNEQFF.

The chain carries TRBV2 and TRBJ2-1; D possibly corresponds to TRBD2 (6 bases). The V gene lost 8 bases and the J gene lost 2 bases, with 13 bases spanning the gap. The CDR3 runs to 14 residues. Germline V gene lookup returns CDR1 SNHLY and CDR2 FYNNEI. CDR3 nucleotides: TGTGCCAGCGGATTGGAGGGCCCCTACAATGAGCAGTTCTTC. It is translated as CASGLEGPYNEQFF. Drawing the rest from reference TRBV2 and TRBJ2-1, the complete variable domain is EPEVTQTPSHQVTQMGQEVILRCVPISNHLYFYWYRQILGQKVEFLVSFYNNEISEKSEIFDDQFSVERPDGSNFTLKIRSTKLEDSAMYFCASGLEGPYNEQFFGPGTRLTVL.

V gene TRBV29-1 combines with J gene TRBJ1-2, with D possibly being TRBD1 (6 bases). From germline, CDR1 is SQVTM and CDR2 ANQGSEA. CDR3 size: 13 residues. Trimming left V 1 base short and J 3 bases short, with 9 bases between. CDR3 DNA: TGCAGCGTTGAAGCGGACAGTTACTATGGCTACACCTTC. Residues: CSVEADSYYGYTF.

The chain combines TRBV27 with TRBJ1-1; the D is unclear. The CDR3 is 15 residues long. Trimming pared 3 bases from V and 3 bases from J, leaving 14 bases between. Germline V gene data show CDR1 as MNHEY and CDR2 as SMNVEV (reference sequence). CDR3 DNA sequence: TGTGCCAGCAGTTTTGCTCCTACGGTGGACACTGAAGCTTTCTTT. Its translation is CASSFAPTVDTEAFF.

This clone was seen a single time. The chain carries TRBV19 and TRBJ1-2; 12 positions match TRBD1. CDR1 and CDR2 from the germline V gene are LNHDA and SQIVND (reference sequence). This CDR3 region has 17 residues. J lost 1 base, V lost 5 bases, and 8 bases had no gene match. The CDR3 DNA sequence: TGTGCCAGTAGTTTCCCGGGACAGGGGGCTGTTAACTATGGCTACACCTTC. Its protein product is CASSFPGQGAVNYGYTF.